The 11 T cell receptor beta chains reported below all come from one sample, sequenced in a study of shared clonotypes between healthy human individuals. Libraries were prepared by immunoSEQ multiplex PCR; TCRdb keeps only in-frame clonotypes and omits some of them. This table holds 1,500,000 or so clones, approximately 97% found once. Sequencing used naive CD4+ T cells sorted from blood. Noted subset: CD45RA+ positively selected. The receptors derive from a man aged 30 to 45 in good health.

The genes are TRBV4-3 and TRBJ1-4, with a weak D call TRBD1 (5 bases). The V gene's germline CDR1 is LGHNA and CDR2 YSLEER. Deletions cut 0 bases from V and 7 bases from J, with 15 bases between. The CDR3 has 16 residues. CDR3 bases: TGCGCCAGCAGCCAAGATCTTAGGGGTGGCACTGAAAAACTGTTTTTT. This encodes CASSQDLRGGTEKLFF.

The V gene is TRBV29-1, the J gene TRBJ2-1, with 7 positions matching TRBD2. Per germline, CDR1 SQVTM and CDR2 ANQGSEA. The CDR3 consists of 11 residues. Unmatched junction bases numbered 8, after V lost 6 bases and J lost 12 bases. CDR3 nucleotides: TGCAGCGTGGAACGAAGCGGGGCGCAGTTCTTC. Translation: CSVERSGAQFF.

The CDR3 DNA reads TGTGCCAGCAGCGTAAACGGGCCGGTTGGAGAGACCCAGTACTTC. Residues: CASSVNGPVGETQYF. The chain employs TRBV7-9 and TRBJ2-5; D uncertain. The CDR3 runs to 15 residues. V shed 5 bases and J shed 4 bases, with 17 bases lying between them. Per germline, CDR1 SEHNR and CDR2 FQNEAQ (reference sequence).

The chain is built from TRBV10-1 and TRBJ2-7; the D gene is possibly TRBD1 (6 bases). Trimming took 1 base from V and 6 from J, leaving 10 bases between them. The germline CDR1 and CDR2 sequences are WNHNN and SYGVQD (reference sequence). The CDR3 is made up of 13 amino acids. The CDR3 is CASSELTGTEQYF. CDR3 DNA sequence: TGCGCCAGCAGTGAGTTAACAGGGACCGAGCAGTACTTC.

For the CDR3, the DNA is TGCGCCAGCAGCCTTGGACAGGCAAGACAAGAGACCCAGTACTTC. Translation: CASSLGQARQETQYF. The chain joins TRBV5-1 to TRBJ2-5; TRBD1 aligns across 7 bases. From germline, CDR1 is SGHRS and CDR2 YFSETQ. V was clipped by 4 bases and J by 2 bases; unmatched bases: 8. CDR3 length equals 15 residues.

The V gene is TRBV10-3, the J gene TRBJ2-5; 8 nucleotides match TRBD2. The V segment lost 3 bases and the J segment 6 bases; nucleotides outside the gene matches: 9. Germline values: CDR1 ENHRY, CDR2 SYGVKD. The CDR3 extends over 15 amino acids. CDR3 DNA sequence: TGTGCCATCAGTGACTCGGCGGGAGGTAGGCAGACCCAGTACTTC. This sequence encodes CAISDSAGGRQTQYF.

The chain joins TRBV28 to TRBJ1-1, with D uncertain. V dropped 2 bases and J dropped 8 bases, with 18 bases sitting between them. The germline V gene has CDR1 MDHEN and CDR2 SYDVKM. The CDR3 totals 15 residues. The CDR3 nucleotides are TGTGCCAGCAGTTTAGCGGTCCGGGGAAGATCCGAAGCTTTCTTT. The encoded protein is CASSLAVRGRSEAFF. Full variable domain (outside the CDR3, taken from reference TRBV28 and TRBJ1-1): DVKVTQSSRYLVKRTGEKVFLECVQDMDHENMFWYRQDPGLGLRLIYFSYDVKMKEKGDIPEGYSVSREKKERFSLILESASTNQTSMYLCASSLAVRGRSEAFFGQGTRLTVV.

This chain joins TRBV19 and TRBJ2-1; 8 bases map to TRBD1. The CDR3 has 15 amino acids. J lost 6 bases, V lost 2 bases, and 6 bases had no gene match. Germline V gives CDR1 LNHDA, CDR2 SQIVND (reference sequence). The CDR3 sequence is CASSIPRGRINEQFF. In nucleotides, the CDR3 is TGTGCCAGTAGTATACCCAGGGGGCGCATCAATGAGCAGTTCTTC.

This clone is a singleton in its sample. The same CDR3 also results from other DNA sequences found in this sample. V is TRBV7-3 and J is TRBJ2-2; no clear D gene. The length of the CDR3 is 15 residues. Trimming took off 2 bases at V and 0 bases at J, with 7 bases between the two ends. Germline assignment: CDR1 SGHTA and CDR2 FQGTGA. The CDR3 sequence: CASSLGQANTGELFF. The CDR3 DNA sequence: TGTGCCAGCAGCTTAGGGCAAGCGAACACCGGGGAGCTGTTTTTT.

The chain employs TRBV7-9 and TRBJ1-4; possibly TRBD1 for D (6 bases). The germline gives CDR1 SEHNR, CDR2 FQNEAQ (reference sequence). V dropped 6 bases and J dropped 5 bases, with 13 bases sitting between them. The CDR3 covers 14 residues. This CDR3 reads CASSGGVGNEKLFF. As DNA, the CDR3 is TGTGCCAGCAGTGGGGGCGTGGGGAATGAAAAACTGTTTTTT. The whole variable domain, filled in from reference TRBV7-9 and TRBJ1-4, reads DTGVSQNPRHKITKRGQNVTFRCDPISEHNRLYWYRQTLGQGPEFLTYFQNEAQLEKSRLLSDRFSAERPKGSFSTLEIQRTEQGDSAMYLCASSGGVGNEKLFFGSGTQLSVL.

This sequence joins TRBV28 and TRBJ1-1; D is ambiguous. The V gene's germline CDR1 is MDHEN and CDR2 SYDVKM. V was cut by 7 bases and J by 1 base, with 7 bases left in between. The CDR3 contains 12 residues. The CDR3 sequence: CASTSGNTEAFF. CDR3 nucleotides: TGTGCCAGCACCTCGGGGAACACTGAAGCTTTCTTT.